Each of the 32 T cell receptor beta chains below was sequenced from the same sample in a study of T cells after yellow fever vaccination. Each CDR3 protein is one row after TCRdb ran MiXCR on the 5' RACE reads. Here the sample spans around 250,000 distinct CDR3 sequences, 6.9% being singletons. Sample: CD4+ T cells sorted from PBMCs, taken 15 days after the yellow fever booster vaccination. All receptors come from a man aged 30 to 39 who received the YFV17D yellow fever vaccine.

This clonotype was detected ten times or more. CDR3 DNA sequence: TGTGCCAGCAGCTTGAGTAGCGGGAGGGCCATTTCCTACGAGCAGTACTTC. This gives the protein CASSLSSGRAISYEQYF. This rearrangement joins TRBV5-5 to TRBJ2-7; TRBD2 matches 11 bases. CDR3 length: 17 residues. CDR1 and CDR2 (germline): SGHKS, YYEKEE (reference sequence). Germline trimming cut 1 base from V and 1 base from J; bases unmatched to any gene: 7.

The gene calls are TRBV12-3 or TRBV12-4 and TRBJ2-5; D ambiguous. The CDR3 sequence is 14 residues long. Trimming left V 0 bases short and J 2 bases short, with 7 bases between. CDR3 sequence reads: CASSLASRQETQYF. CDR3 in DNA: TGTGCCAGCAGTTTAGCCAGCAGACAAGAGACCCAGTACTTC.

This clonotype was observed a handful of times. This rearrangement joins TRBV4-3 to TRBJ2-6; maybe TRBD2 (5 bases). Per the germline V gene, CDR1 is LGHNA and CDR2 is YSLEER. The CDR3 runs 17 residues. The V gene lost 2 bases and the J gene lost 0 bases, with 11 bases spanning the gap. Written as DNA, the CDR3 is TGCGCCAGCAGCCAACAGACCCGGGGCTCTGGGGCCAACGTCCTGACTTTC. It codes for CASSQQTRGSGANVLTF.

This clonotype was detected many times. The genes are TRBV29-1 and TRBJ2-1; possibly TRBD2 for D (6 bases). The CDR3 runs 16 residues. CDR1 SQVTM and CDR2 ANQGSEA come from the germline V gene. V was pared by 6 bases and J by 0 bases, with 18 bases between. The CDR3 here is CSVEIPGESSYNEQFF. Written as DNA, the CDR3 is TGCAGCGTCGAGATCCCGGGGGAGAGCTCCTACAATGAGCAGTTCTTC.

This clonotype was detected ten times or more. V is TRBV20-1 and J is TRBJ2-3, with 8 bases matching TRBD2. V dropped 3 bases and J dropped 0; count of bases not matched to a gene: 2. Germline V gene lookup returns CDR1 DFQATT and CDR2 SNEGSKA (reference sequence). The CDR3 runs to 14 residues. CDR3 loop: CSASLAGSTDTQYF. CDR3 bases: TGCAGTGCTAGTCTAGCGGGTAGCACAGATACGCAGTATTTT.

V gene TRBV7-9 combines with J gene TRBJ2-7; TRBD1 matches at 7 bases. V dropped 5 bases and J dropped 2; count of bases not matched to a gene: 9. This CDR3 is built from 15 residues. CDR1 and CDR2 (germline): SEHNR, FQNEAQ (reference sequence). The CDR3 spells CASSPRTGGAYEQYF. As DNA, the CDR3 is TGTGCCAGCAGCCCCCGGACAGGAGGCGCCTACGAGCAGTACTTC.

The chain employs TRBV9 and TRBJ2-7; no clear D gene. Trimming pared 4 bases from V and 6 bases from J, leaving 11 bases between. CDR1 and CDR2 from the germline V gene are SGDLS and YYNGEE. The CDR3 is 12 amino acids. The CDR3 sequence: CASSPHSSEQYF. CDR3 sequence (DNA): TGTGCCAGCAGCCCCCATTCGAGCGAGCAGTACTTC.

This clonotype has a count of ten or more. This chain connects TRBV25-1 to TRBJ1-1; the D is unclear. V was shortened by 6 bases and J by 3 bases, with 8 bases between the two germline ends. Germline-derived CDR1 and CDR2 are MGHDK and SYGVNS. The CDR3 covers 12 residues. CDR3 in amino acids: CASRSGDTEAFF. The CDR3 DNA is TGTGCCAGCAGGAGCGGGGACACTGAAGCTTTCTTT.

This clonotype was picked up many times. The chain links TRBV5-1 to TRBJ2-3; D uncertain. The CDR3 extends over 12 amino acids. Germline V gene lookup returns CDR1 SGHRS and CDR2 YFSETQ. The V end lost 4 bases, the J end lost 6 bases, and 9 bases lay between the germline ends. CDR3 DNA: TGCGCCAGCAGCCTCAGACTGGATACGCAGTATTTT. Its protein product is CASSLRLDTQYF. Complete variable domain (other parts from reference TRBV5-1 and TRBJ2-3): KAGVTQTPRYLIKTRGQQVTLSCSPISGHRSVSWYQQTPGQGLQFLFEYFSETQRNKGNFPGRFSGRQFSNSRSEMNVSTLELGDSALYLCASSLRLDTQYFGPGTRLTVL.

Many counts were recorded for this clonotype. The genes are TRBV5-1 and TRBJ2-5; TRBD2 aligns across 9 bases. The CDR3 contains 15 residues. Germline lookup yields CDR1 SGHRS and CDR2 YFSETQ. The V gene end was trimmed by 10 bases and the J gene end by 5 bases; junction bases not matched to a gene: 15. The CDR3 sequence: CAAGTGGRAGETQYF. The CDR3 bases are TGCGCCGCCGGCACTGGCGGGAGGGCCGGTGAGACCCAGTACTTC. Full variable domain (outside the CDR3, taken from reference TRBV5-1 and TRBJ2-5): KAGVTQTPRYLIKTRGQQVTLSCSPISGHRSVSWYQQTPGQGLQFLFEYFSETQRNKGNFPGRFSGRQFSNSRSEMNVSTLELGDSALYLCAAGTGGRAGETQYFGPGTRLLVL.

This chain links TRBV6-1 with TRBJ1-1; D may be TRBD1 (6 bases). Germline values: CDR1 MNHNS, CDR2 SASEGT. Deletions cut 3 bases from V and 9 bases from J, with 8 bases between. The CDR3 extends over 11 amino acids. The DNA for the CDR3 is TGTGCCAGCAGTGACGGGGGCAAAGCTTTCTTT. Translating gives CASSDGGKAFF.

This clonotype was seen ten or more times. The chain has TRBV20-1 and TRBJ2-5; unclear D gene. The CDR3 covers 11 residues. V was cut by 6 bases and J by 4 bases, with 9 bases left in between. Germline loops: CDR1 DFQATT, CDR2 SNEGSKA (reference sequence). DNA for the CDR3: TGCAGTGCAATCGACGGAGAGACCCAGTACTTC. Amino acids: CSAIDGETQYF.

This clonotype was seen at least ten times. The V call is TRBV7-8, the J call TRBJ1-4; D not certain. Germline values: CDR1 SGHVS, CDR2 FQNEAQ. The CDR3 consists of 14 residues. Trimming pared 1 base from V and 5 bases from J, leaving 8 bases between. For the CDR3, the DNA is TGTGCCAGCAGCTTAGGCCTTGGGAATGAAAAACTGTTTTTT. This translates into CASSLGLGNEKLFF.

This clonotype was recorded many times. This rearrangement joins TRBV29-1 to TRBJ2-3; maybe TRBD2 (5 bases). Trimming stripped 5 bases from V and 2 bases from J, with 17 bases between. Germline V gives CDR1 SQVTM, CDR2 ANQGSEA. This CDR3 is built from 15 residues. As DNA, the CDR3 is TGCAGCGTTCAGAAGCGGTCCACTCCCACAGATACGCAGTATTTT. Translated: CSVQKRSTPTDTQYF.

V and J are TRBV20-1 and TRBJ2-1, with D perhaps matching TRBD2 (6 bases). CDR1 is DFQATT and CDR2 is SNEGSKA in the germline V gene (reference sequence). Trimming pared 5 bases from V and 2 bases from J, leaving 13 bases between. The CDR3 totals 14 residues. This CDR3 is CSADAGFAYNEQFF. The CDR3 nucleotides read TGCAGTGCTGATGCGGGATTCGCCTACAATGAGCAGTTCTTC.

This clonotype was seen many times. The V gene is TRBV12-3 or TRBV12-4, the J gene TRBJ1-6; D is unclear. V shed 5 bases and J shed 5 bases, with 10 bases lying between them. This CDR3 spans 14 amino acids. Here the CDR3 DNA reads TGTGCCAGCAGTCTCGGACCACATAATTCACCCCTCCACTTT. Residues: CASSLGPHNSPLHF.

The chain recombines TRBV4-1 with TRBJ2-4, with D unresolved. The CDR3 sequence is 13 residues long. The germline gives CDR1 MGHRA, CDR2 YSYEKL. The ends were cut back, 4 bases at V and 4 bases at J, with 8 bases in the middle. The CDR3 loop reads CASSPPSKNIQYF. For the CDR3, the DNA is TGCGCCAGCAGCCCCCCCTCTAAAAACATTCAGTACTTC.

V usage is TRBV7-2 and J usage is TRBJ2-3; D unresolved. V lost 5 bases and J lost 1, with 19 bases in between. The length of the CDR3 is 17 residues. Per germline, CDR1 SGHTA and CDR2 FQGNSA. CDR3 region: CASSLRAPRRGTDTQYF. CDR3 DNA: TGTGCCAGCAGCCTCCGGGCCCCACGAAGAGGCACAGATACGCAGTATTTT.

The J gene is TRBJ1-6, the V gene TRBV4-3; D not resolved. This CDR3 spans 16 amino acids. Germline CDR1 is LGHNA and CDR2 is YSLEER. Trimming stripped 1 base from V and 7 bases from J, with 14 bases between. The CDR3 protein is CASSQVWRGQNSPLHF. The CDR3 nucleotides are TGCGCCAGCAGCCAAGTATGGCGAGGCCAGAATTCACCCCTCCACTTT.

This rearrangement joins TRBV7-5 to TRBJ2-7; TRBD1 reflects the table's D call only, with no check against the DNA. TRBV7-5 is labeled a pseudogene. The CDR3 spans 18 residues. The CDR3 DNA sequence: TGTATCCCTGTGCCAGCTGTCAAGCTCTTGGCAGCAGCCTACGAGCAGTACTTC. This encodes CIPVPAVKLLAAAYEQYF.

This clonotype was picked up many times. V is TRBV6-2 or TRBV6-3 and J is TRBJ2-5; no definite D call. V was shortened by 5 bases and J by 0 bases, with 7 bases between the two germline ends. The CDR3 loop spans 13 amino acids. Germline loops: CDR1 MNHEY, CDR2 SVGEGT. The CDR3 protein is CASSPTYQETQYF. Here the CDR3 DNA reads TGTGCCAGCAGTCCAACTTACCAAGAGACCCAGTACTTC.

In this sample, this clonotype turned up many times. The rearrangement joins TRBV7-2 to TRBJ2-5; 10 nucleotides line up with TRBD2. Germline CDR1 SGHTA, CDR2 FQGNSA. The length of the CDR3 is 16 residues. J gave up 0 bases and V 6 bases, and 7 bases lay outside the gene matches. CDR3 in amino acids: CASRLPGTSDQETQYF. In nucleotides, the CDR3 is TGTGCCAGCAGACTACCCGGGACTAGCGACCAAGAGACCCAGTACTTC.

This clonotype has a handful of counts. The rearrangement uses TRBV7-2 and TRBJ2-2, with 8 bases lining up with TRBD2. CDR1 and CDR2 (germline): SGHTA, FQGNSA. The CDR3 spans 14 residues. Trimming at V came to 6 bases and at J to 7 bases, leaving 7 bases not matched to a gene. The CDR3 loop is CASRPGLELGELFF. CDR3 in DNA: TGTGCCAGCAGGCCGGGACTAGAGCTCGGGGAGCTGTTTTTT. Using reference TRBV7-2 and TRBJ2-2 for the parts outside the CDR3, the full variable domain is GAGVSQSPSNKVTEKGKDVELRCDPISGHTALYWYRQSLGQGLEFLIYFQGNSAPDKSGLPSDRFSAERTGGSVSTLTIQRTQQEDSAVYLCASRPGLELGELFFGEGSRLTVL.

V is TRBV11-2 and J is TRBJ1-6; a weak D match, TRBD1 (6 bases). This CDR3 spans 18 amino acids. Trimming left V 3 bases short and J 9 bases short, with 24 bases between. Germline V lookup: CDR1 SGHAT, CDR2 FQNNGV. The CDR3 DNA follows: TGTGCCAGCAGCTTTACGGGGGGGGCGCAGATCGTGGTTTCACCCCTCCACTTT. Translated: CASSFTGGAQIVVSPLHF.

At least ten counts were recorded for this clonotype. This chain links TRBV20-1 with TRBJ1-6; D uncertain. CDR3 length: 13 amino acids. Germline CDR1 is DFQATT and CDR2 is SNEGSKA (reference sequence). With 6 bases removed from V and 8 bases from J, the gap between germline ends came to 14 bases. CDR3 loop: CSATPTSDSPLHF. CDR3 nucleotides: TGCAGTGCAACACCCACCTCGGATTCACCCCTCCACTTT.

This clonotype was observed many times. The rearrangement uses TRBV29-1 and TRBJ2-5; possible D gene TRBD2, 6 bases. Looked up from germline, CDR1 is SQVTM and CDR2 is ANQGSEA. V was clipped by 4 bases and J by 3 bases, with 12 bases between them. The CDR3 length is 13 residues. CDR3 residues: CSVGRGTEETQYF. The CDR3 DNA reads as TGCAGCGTTGGCCGCGGGACGGAAGAGACCCAGTACTTC.

This clonotype turned up a few times. This chain joins TRBV5-6 and TRBJ2-1, with D tentatively TRBD2 (5 bases). The CDR3 has 12 amino acids. The V gene lost 1 base and the J gene lost 10 bases, with 9 bases spanning the gap. Germline loops: CDR1 SGHDT, CDR2 YYEEEE. CDR3 protein: CASSLRRGEQFF. In DNA, the CDR3 is TGTGCCAGCAGCTTGAGGCGAGGGGAGCAGTTCTTC.

The chain recombines TRBV6-5 with TRBJ2-3; D is perhaps TRBD2 (5 bases). The V gene's germline CDR1 is MNHEY and CDR2 SVGAGI. The V and J ends lost 10 bases and 6 bases respectively, with 14 bases between them. There are 12 residues in the CDR3. The CDR3 DNA reads as TGTGCCACGCACCACCGGAGGGATACGCAGTATTTT. Its translation is CATHHRRDTQYF.

V and J are TRBV6-1 and TRBJ2-7; 7 nucleotides match TRBD2. Germline CDR1 is MNHNS and CDR2 is SASEGT. This CDR3 contains 16 residues. J gave up 0 bases and V 5 bases, and 10 bases lay outside the gene matches. This CDR3 is CASSRHSGSSSYEQYF. In nucleotides, the CDR3 is TGTGCCAGCAGTCGTCATAGCGGGTCGAGCTCCTACGAGCAGTACTTC.

On this clonotype: This clone may be a read error of a much larger clone one base away. The chain has TRBV28 and TRBJ2-6; possible D gene TRBD2, 6 bases. The CDR3 length is 16 residues. From germline, CDR1 is MDHEN and CDR2 SYDVKM. This CDR3 is CASSLEGISGVNVLTF. The DNA for the CDR3 is TGTGCCAGCAGTTTGGAGGGTATCTCTGGGGTCAACGTCCTGACTTTC.

The rearrangement joins TRBV18 to TRBJ2-5; D ambiguous. Germline-derived CDR1 and CDR2 are KGHSH and LQKENI. The V gene lost 3 bases and the J gene lost 3 bases, with 8 bases spanning the gap. This CDR3 comprises 13 residues. CDR3 protein: CASSPLEEETQYF. The CDR3 coding sequence is TGTGCCAGCTCACCCCTCGAGGAAGAGACCCAGTACTTC.

This clonotype was seen only a few times. This rearrangement joins TRBV7-2 to TRBJ1-2; D is possibly TRBD1 (5 bases). V shed 3 bases and J shed 4 bases, with 12 bases lying between them. From germline, CDR1 is SGHTA and CDR2 FQGNSA. The CDR3 length is 14 residues. The chain's CDR3 is CASSLGGEGYGYTF. CDR3 DNA sequence: TGTGCCAGCAGCTTGGGGGGGGAGGGCTATGGCTACACCTTC.